One and the same sample provided the 20 T cell receptor beta chains below, sequenced in a study of monozygotic twins with inflammatory bowel disease. TCRdb reprocessed the 5' RACE reads and reports one entry per CDR3 protein, with no DNA. The specimen's table records about 450,000 distinct CDR3 sequences. The sequenced sample consisted of blood. The source of these receptors is a human donor with ulcerative colitis or Crohn's disease, or a healthy co-twin of an affected twin (not recorded which).

The rearrangement joins TRBV18 to TRBJ2-2; TCRdb designates TRBD1, a call that cannot be tested without DNA. CDR3 length equals 14 residues. CDR1 KGHSH and CDR2 LQKENI come from the germline V gene. The chain's CDR3 is CASSPSDRTGELFF.

The rearrangement uses TRBV27 and TRBJ2-3; TCRdb's D call, TRBD1, is unchecked because there is no DNA. CDR1 MNHEY and CDR2 SMNVEV come from the germline V gene (reference sequence). CDR3 length equals 16 residues. CDR3 residues: CASSLSPGGYTDTQYF.

The V gene is TRBV5-1, the J gene TRBJ2-3; TCRdb proposes TRBD2, but this gene call is untestable without DNA. This CDR3 contains 15 residues. Germline V lookup: CDR1 SGHRS, CDR2 YFSETQ. The CDR3 reads CASSPSGTRGDTQYF.

V is TRBV11-2 and J is TRBJ2-3; checking the TCRdb D call of TRBD1 is not possible without DNA. The CDR3 has 16 amino acids. Germline CDR1 reads SGHAT; CDR2 reads FQNNGV. CDR3 residues: CASSSTWTGGTDTQYF.

V and J are TRBV29-1 and TRBJ1-2; TCRdb picks TRBD1, but there is no DNA to check that call. Per the germline V gene, CDR1 is SQVTM and CDR2 is ANQGSEA. The length of the CDR3 is 12 residues. CDR3 region: CSVGEQGYGYTF. Drawing the rest from reference TRBV29-1 and TRBJ1-2, the complete variable domain is SAVISQKPSRDICQRGTSLTIQCQVDSQVTMMFWYRQQPGQSLTLIATANQGSEATYESGFVIDKFPISRPNLTFSTLTVSNMSPEDSSIYLCSVGEQGYGYTFGSGTRLTVV.

The chain links TRBV5-1 to TRBJ2-3; lacking DNA, the TRBD1 call made by TCRdb goes unchecked. Germline values: CDR1 SGHRS, CDR2 YFSETQ. The CDR3 consists of 16 residues. The CDR3 sequence: CASSLGQGIRTDTQYF.

The chain has TRBV7-6 and TRBJ2-2; TCRdb gives TRBD2 as the D gene, but with no DNA this cannot be confirmed. Germline CDR1 SGHVS, CDR2 FNYEAQ. This CDR3 has 16 residues. The CDR3 here is CASSPLAGSNTGELFF.

The chain has TRBV5-1 and TRBJ1-2. Germline V lookup: CDR1 SGHRS, CDR2 YFSETQ. CDR3 length equals 13 residues. CDR3 residues: CASSWDRVNGYTF.

CDR3 region: CASSVAVQRGARNEQFF. The chain combines TRBV9 with TRBJ2-1; without DNA, the TCRdb call of TRBD2 cannot be checked. Germline V gene lookup returns CDR1 SGDLS and CDR2 YYNGEE. This CDR3 has 17 residues.

This chain joins TRBV29-1 and TRBJ2-5; the D call from TCRdb, TRBD1, cannot be confirmed without DNA. The CDR3 is 12 amino acids. The V gene's germline CDR1 is SQVTM and CDR2 ANQGSEA. The CDR3 protein is CSAQGLGETQYF.

The rearrangement links TRBV12-3 or TRBV12-4 to TRBJ2-1; absent DNA, TCRdb's TRBD1 call cannot be checked. The length of the CDR3 is 12 residues. CDR3 loop: CASSDRNNEQFF.

The V gene is TRBV6-5, the J gene TRBJ2-3. CDR3 length: 13 amino acids. Germline CDR1 MNHEY, CDR2 SVGAGI. The CDR3 loop reads CASGPFGTDTQYF.

The V and J genes are TRBV7-2 and TRBJ2-5. Germline-derived CDR1 and CDR2 are SGHTA and FQGNSA. This CDR3 contains 12 residues. The CDR3 sequence is CASSPTLETQYF.

The chain combines TRBV5-1 with TRBJ2-7; the D call of TRBD2 rests on TCRdb alone, since no DNA is present to check it. The germline V gene has CDR1 SGHRS and CDR2 YFSETQ. The CDR3 covers 16 residues. CDR3 region: CASSREFGRGSYEQYF.

J is TRBJ1-2 and V is TRBV6-5; the TRBD1 assignment by TCRdb is unverifiable without DNA. CDR3 length equals 16 residues. Germline values: CDR1 MNHEY, CDR2 SVGAGI. CDR3 loop: CASSYSPSRDRGGYTF.

The chain links TRBV5-1 to TRBJ1-2. The CDR3 runs 12 residues. Germline CDR1 and CDR2: SGHRS and YFSETQ. This CDR3 is CASSLYGDGYTF.

The chain joins TRBV20-1 to TRBJ2-3; checking the TCRdb D call of TRBD2 is not possible without DNA. CDR3 length: 14 residues. Per the germline V gene, CDR1 is DFQATT and CDR2 is SNEGSKA (reference sequence). The CDR3: CSAMGSALTDTQYF.

The J gene is TRBJ2-3, the V gene TRBV3-1; TCRdb designates TRBD2, a call that cannot be tested without DNA. CDR3 length: 14 residues. The V gene's germline CDR1 is LGHDT and CDR2 YNNKEL (reference sequence). CDR3: CASSLRAGGDTQYF.

This sequence joins TRBV5-1 and TRBJ2-2; TCRdb returns TRBD1, unconfirmable since there is no DNA. Germline assignment: CDR1 SGHRS and CDR2 YFSETQ. The CDR3 loop spans 18 amino acids. The CDR3 here is CASSLVGGSTGATGELFF.

The chain links TRBV7-2 to TRBJ2-3; TCRdb names TRBD1, which stays unverified in the absence of DNA. The germline V gene has CDR1 SGHTA and CDR2 FQGNSA. This CDR3 has 14 amino acids. The chain's CDR3 is CASSLGGEIRTQYF.